Below, 7 T cell receptor beta chains from the same sample are listed, as sequenced in a study of control samples from healthy donors and cancer patients. The repertoire was sequenced with immunoSEQ multiplex PCR; TCRdb's copy has only in-frame clones and lacks some. The table lists tens of thousands of clones, 87% of them singletons. The sequenced material came from blood. The receptor source for this set is a woman aged 45 to 65 in good health.

This clone showed up just once. V usage is TRBV10-2 and J usage is TRBJ1-6, with 7 bases fitting TRBD1. The junction had 8 bases not matched to a gene; V was cut back by 5 bases and J by 10 bases. CDR1 and CDR2 (germline): WSHSY, SAAADI. The CDR3 is 14 residues long. The CDR3 loop is CASSPPGTDSPLHF. The CDR3 bases are TGCGCCAGCAGTCCTCCCGGGACAGACTCACCCCTCCACTTT.

The chain employs TRBV5-1 and TRBJ2-5, with D tentatively TRBD2 (6 bases). In germline, CDR1 is SGHRS, CDR2 YFSETQ. The V end lost 2 bases, the J end lost 7 bases, and 12 bases lay between the germline ends. This CDR3 is 13 amino acids long. CDR3 residues: CASSFGQGGTQYF. The CDR3 nucleotides read TGCGCCAGCAGCTTCGGGCAGGGAGGGACCCAGTACTTC.

This chain links TRBV7-9 with TRBJ2-2, with 10 bases lining up with TRBD2. V was clipped by 5 bases and J by 3 bases; unmatched bases: 15. The CDR3 has 19 amino acids. CDR1 SEHNR and CDR2 FQNEAQ come from the germline V gene (reference sequence). CDR3 protein: CASSLRGSSGRGDTGELFF. CDR3 bases: TGTGCCAGCAGCCTTAGAGGGTCTAGCGGGAGAGGCGACACCGGGGAGCTGTTTTTT.

The count of this clone is one. V usage is TRBV5-1 and J usage is TRBJ2-3, with 12 positions matching TRBD2. The CDR3 is 16 residues long. With 3 bases clipped from V and 4 bases from J, the junction kept 6 bases outside the gene matches. Germline loops: CDR1 SGHRS, CDR2 YFSETQ. The CDR3 protein is CASSSVLAGGADTQYF. CDR3 nucleotide sequence: TGCGCCAGCAGCTCAGTACTAGCGGGAGGTGCAGATACGCAGTATTTT.

The V call is TRBV27, the J call TRBJ1-6; D possibly corresponds to TRBD1 (5 bases). The CDR3 runs to 14 residues. V lost 0 bases to trimming and J lost 10 bases, with 10 bases between them. The germline V gene encodes CDR1 MNHEY and CDR2 SMNVEV (reference sequence). Here the CDR3 reads CASSLSRGRSPLHF. In DNA, the CDR3 is TGTGCCAGCAGTTTATCTCGGGGGAGGTCACCCCTCCACTTT.

J is TRBJ2-1 and V is TRBV19, with 8 bases identical to TRBD1. Germline loops: CDR1 LNHDA, CDR2 SQIVND (reference sequence). V gave up 7 bases and J gave up 8 bases; unmatched junction bases: 13. The CDR3 has 15 residues. This CDR3 is CASNLAGGSGYEQFF. The DNA of the CDR3 is TGTGCCAGTAATTTGGCAGGGGGCTCTGGCTATGAGCAGTTCTTC.

The chain links TRBV6-4 to TRBJ2-3; TRBD1 is a possible D gene (6 bases). Germline V gives CDR1 MRHNA, CDR2 SNTAGT. The CDR3 covers 17 residues. The V gene lost 0 bases and the J gene lost 4 bases, with 17 bases spanning the gap. For the CDR3, the DNA is TGTGCCAGCAGTGACTCGGGGGCTGGAGCTGGGGCAGATACGCAGTATTTT. This gives the protein CASSDSGAGAGADTQYF.